This T cell receptor (beta chain) was identified during a study of shared clonotypes between healthy human individuals. Only in-frame clones appear in the TCRdb table, and some are missing; sequencing was by immunoSEQ multiplex PCR. The sample includes a few million clones, just over 90% of them seen just once. The germline V and J ends were trimmed by 4 bases and 12 bases, with 15 bases remaining between them. Germline CDR1 SGHTA, CDR2 FQGNSA. The CDR3 totals 13 residues. The specimen was naive CD4+ T cells sorted from blood. As for subset: CD45RA+ positively selected. The chain is built from TRBV7-2 and TRBJ1-4; no clear D gene. This receptor was taken from a man aged 18 to 35 in good health. CDR3 loop: CASSYAGGFELFF. CDR3 bases: TGTGCCAGCAGCTACGCTGGCGGGTTTGAACTGTTTTTT.